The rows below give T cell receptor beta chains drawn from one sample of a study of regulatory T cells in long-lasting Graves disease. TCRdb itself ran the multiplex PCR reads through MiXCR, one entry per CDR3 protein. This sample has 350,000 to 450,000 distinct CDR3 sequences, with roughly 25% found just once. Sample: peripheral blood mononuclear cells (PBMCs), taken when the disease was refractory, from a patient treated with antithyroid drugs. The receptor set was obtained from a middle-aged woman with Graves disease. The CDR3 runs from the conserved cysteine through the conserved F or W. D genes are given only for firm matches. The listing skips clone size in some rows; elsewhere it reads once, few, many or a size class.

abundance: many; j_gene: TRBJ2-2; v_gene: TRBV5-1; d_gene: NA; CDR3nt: TGCGCCAGCAGCTTGGGGCAGGCCGGGGAGCTGTTTTTT; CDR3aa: CASSLGQAGELFF
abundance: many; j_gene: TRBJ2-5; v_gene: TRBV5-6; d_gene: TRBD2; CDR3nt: TGTGCCAGCAGCCGGGGGAAAGGTAGCGGGAGGCAGACAGGAGAGACCCAGTACTTC; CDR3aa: CASSRGKGSGRQTGETQYF
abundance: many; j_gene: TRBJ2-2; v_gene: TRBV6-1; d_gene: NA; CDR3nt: TGTGCCAGCAGCTCCGTAGCCACCGGGGAGCTGTTTTTT; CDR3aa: CASSSVATGELFF
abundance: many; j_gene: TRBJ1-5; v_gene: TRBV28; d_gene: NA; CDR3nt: TGTGCCAGCAGTTTCGTCACAACGAGCAATCAGCCCCAGCATTTT; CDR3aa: CASSFVTTSNQPQHF
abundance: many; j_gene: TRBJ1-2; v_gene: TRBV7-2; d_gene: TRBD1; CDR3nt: TGTGCCAGCAGCTTAGTACCGACAGGGAACTATGGCTACACCTTC; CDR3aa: CASSLVPTGNYGYTF
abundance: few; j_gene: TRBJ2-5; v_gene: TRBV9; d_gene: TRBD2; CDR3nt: TGTGCCAGCAGCGGGGGGACTACCAAAGAGACCCAGTACTTC; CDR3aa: CASSGGTTKETQYF
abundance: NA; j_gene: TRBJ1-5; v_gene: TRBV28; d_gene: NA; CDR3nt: TGTGCCAGCAGTCCGACTTCAGGGTTCAATCAGCCCCAGCATTTT; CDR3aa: CASSPTSGFNQPQHF
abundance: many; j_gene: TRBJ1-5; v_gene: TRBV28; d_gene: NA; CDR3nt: TGTGCCAGCAGTTTGACCTGGGGGGGGTATAGCAATCAGCCCCAGCATTTT; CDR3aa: CASSLTWGGYSNQPQHF
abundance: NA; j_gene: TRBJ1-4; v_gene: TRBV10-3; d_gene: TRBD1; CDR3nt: TGTGCCACCTTTTCTGGGACAGGGGGCAAGGAAAAACTGTTTTTT; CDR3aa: CATFSGTGGKEKLFF
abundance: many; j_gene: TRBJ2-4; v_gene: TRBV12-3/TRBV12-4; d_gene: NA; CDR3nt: TGTGCCAGCAGCCCGGATCCCCGTTCTATCAAGTACTTC; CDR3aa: CASSPDPRSIKYF
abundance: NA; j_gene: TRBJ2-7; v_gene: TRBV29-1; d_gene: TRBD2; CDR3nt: TGCAGCGTTGTAGAGTGGACTAGCGAGCAGTACTTC; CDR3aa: CSVVEWTSEQYF
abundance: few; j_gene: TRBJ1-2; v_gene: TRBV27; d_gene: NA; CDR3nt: TGTGCCAGCACCAATCTTGGCAGGGAGGGCCTCTTTTCCCAACTTAAGTATGGCTACACCTTC; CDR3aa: CASTNLGREGLFSQLKYGYTF
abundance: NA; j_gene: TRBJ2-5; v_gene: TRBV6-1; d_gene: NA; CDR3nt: TGTGCCAGCAGTCAAGGCCGGTTCGGGACCTTCCAAGAGACCCAGTACTTC; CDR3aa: CASSQGRFGTFQETQYF
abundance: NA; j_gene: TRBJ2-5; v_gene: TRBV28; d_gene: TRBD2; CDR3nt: TGTGCCAGCAGTTTATCTAGCGGGAGCGTGGGGGAGACCCAGTACTTC; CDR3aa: CASSLSSGSVGETQYF
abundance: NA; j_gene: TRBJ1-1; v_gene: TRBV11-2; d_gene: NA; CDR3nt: TGTGCCAGCAGCCCAGGGCCCCCCGGGGGGCTGAACACTGAAGCTTTCTTT; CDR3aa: CASSPGPPGGLNTEAFF
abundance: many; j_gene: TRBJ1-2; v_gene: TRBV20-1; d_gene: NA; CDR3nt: TGCAGTGCTGGAGGACAGTACTATGGCTACACCTTC; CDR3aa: CSAGGQYYGYTF
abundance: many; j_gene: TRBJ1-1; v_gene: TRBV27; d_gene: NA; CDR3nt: TGTGCCAGCAGTTTGACCGGCCAGGGGATAACTTTCTTT; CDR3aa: CASSLTGQGITFF
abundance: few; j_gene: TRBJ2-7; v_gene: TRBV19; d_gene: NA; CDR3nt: TGTGCCAGTAGTATCGGCCGGGGCTACGAGCAGTACTTC; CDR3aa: CASSIGRGYEQYF
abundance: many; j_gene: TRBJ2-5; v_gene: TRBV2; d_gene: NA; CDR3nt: TGTGCCAGCAGTGAACAGCAAGAAGAGACCCAGTACTTC; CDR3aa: CASSEQQEETQYF
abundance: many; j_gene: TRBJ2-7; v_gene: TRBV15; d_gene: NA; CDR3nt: TGTGCCACCAGCAGAGATATGGGAGACGAGCAGTACTTC; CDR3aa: CATSRDMGDEQYF
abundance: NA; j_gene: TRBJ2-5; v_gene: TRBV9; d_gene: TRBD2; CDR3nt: TGTGCCAGCAGCGTAGATAGCGGGAGTGAGACCCAGTACTTC; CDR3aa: CASSVDSGSETQYF
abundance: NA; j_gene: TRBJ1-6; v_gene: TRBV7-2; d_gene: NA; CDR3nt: TGTGCCAGCAGGGAGGGAGGGTTCAATTCACCCCTCCACTTT; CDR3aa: CASREGGFNSPLHF
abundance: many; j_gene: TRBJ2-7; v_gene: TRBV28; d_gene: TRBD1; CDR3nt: TGTGCCAGCAGAACCGGACAGGGCTTTGGGGAGCAGTACTTC; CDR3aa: CASRTGQGFGEQYF
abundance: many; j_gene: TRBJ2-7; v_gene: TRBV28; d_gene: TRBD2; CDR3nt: TGTGCCAGCAGTTCACCGGGACTAGCGGGGGTCTCCTACGAGCAGTACTTC; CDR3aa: CASSSPGLAGVSYEQYF
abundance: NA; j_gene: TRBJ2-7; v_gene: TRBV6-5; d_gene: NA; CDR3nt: TGTGCCAGCAGTTTTACAGGGTTCTCGGCCTCCTACGAGCAGTACTTC; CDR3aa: CASSFTGFSASYEQYF
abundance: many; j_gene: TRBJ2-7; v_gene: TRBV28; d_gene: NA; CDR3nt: TGTGCCAGCAGACTAATGGGGAGCTGGTACTTC; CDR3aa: CASRLMGSWYF
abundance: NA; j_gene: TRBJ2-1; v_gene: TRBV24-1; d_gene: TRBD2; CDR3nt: TGTGCCACCAGTCCAGCGGGAGGGCCCTACAATGAGCAGTTCTTC; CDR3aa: CATSPAGGPYNEQFF
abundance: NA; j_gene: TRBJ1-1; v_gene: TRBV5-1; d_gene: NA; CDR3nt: TGCGCCAGCAGCCCCCGGGGGGGCCCCACTGAAGCTTTCTTT; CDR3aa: CASSPRGGPTEAFF
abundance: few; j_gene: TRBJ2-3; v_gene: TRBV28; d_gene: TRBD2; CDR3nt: TGTGCCAGCAGTTTCTCAGGGGTCCGCCGTCGTAATTTAGCGGGAGGGAAGACAGATACGCAGTATTTT; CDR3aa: CASSFSGVRRRNLAGGKTDTQYF
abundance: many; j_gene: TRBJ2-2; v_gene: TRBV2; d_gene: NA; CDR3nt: TGTGCCAGCAGAGGCTGGCAGGGAAACGGGGAGCTGTTTTTT; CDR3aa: CASRGWQGNGELFF
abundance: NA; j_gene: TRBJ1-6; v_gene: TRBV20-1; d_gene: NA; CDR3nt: TGCAGTGCTAGAGAGTGGGGAGGGAGCTCCTATAATTCACCCCTCCACTTT; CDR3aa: CSAREWGGSSYNSPLHF
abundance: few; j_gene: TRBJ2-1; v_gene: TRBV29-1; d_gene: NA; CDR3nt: TGCAGCGTAAGGACAGGGAGGGGCAATGAGCAGTTCTTC; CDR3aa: CSVRTGRGNEQFF
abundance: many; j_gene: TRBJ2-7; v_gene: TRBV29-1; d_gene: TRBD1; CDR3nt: TGCAGCGTGACAGGGATTTACGAGCAGTACTTC; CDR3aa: CSVTGIYEQYF
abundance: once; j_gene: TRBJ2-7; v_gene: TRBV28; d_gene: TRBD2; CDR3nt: TGTGCCAGCGGGACTAGAATTTACGAGCAGTACTTC; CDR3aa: CASGTRIYEQYF
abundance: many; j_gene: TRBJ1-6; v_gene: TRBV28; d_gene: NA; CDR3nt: TGTGCCAGCAGTTTCAACGCTGGAGAGCTCCATTCACCCCTCCACTTT; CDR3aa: CASSFNAGELHSPLHF
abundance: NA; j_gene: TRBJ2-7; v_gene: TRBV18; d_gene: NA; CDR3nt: TGTGCCAGCTCACTGCCCGGGACTGTCTTCAACGAGCAGTACTTC; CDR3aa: CASSLPGTVFNEQYF
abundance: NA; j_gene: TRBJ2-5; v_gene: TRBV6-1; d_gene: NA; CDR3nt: TGTGCCAGCCGAAAGTCCGGGGGAAGGGAGACCCAGTACTTC; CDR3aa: CASRKSGGRETQYF
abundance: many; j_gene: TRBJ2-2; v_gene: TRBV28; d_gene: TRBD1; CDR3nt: TGTGCCAGTAGACAGGGTTTAACCGGGGAGCTGTTTTTT; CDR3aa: CASRQGLTGELFF
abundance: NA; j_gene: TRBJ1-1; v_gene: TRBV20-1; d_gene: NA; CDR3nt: TGCAGTGCTACCTGGGGTCATGACGGGAAGAACACTGAAGCTTTCTTT; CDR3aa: CSATWGHDGKNTEAFF
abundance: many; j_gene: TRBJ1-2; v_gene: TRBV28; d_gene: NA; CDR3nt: TGTGCCAGCAGTTTATTGGGGACAAACTATGGCTACACCTTC; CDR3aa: CASSLLGTNYGYTF
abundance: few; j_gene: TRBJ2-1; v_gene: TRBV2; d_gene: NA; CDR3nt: TGTGCCAGCAGTCCCACCGCGGGATCAGCCAATGAGCAGTTCTTC; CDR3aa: CASSPTAGSANEQFF
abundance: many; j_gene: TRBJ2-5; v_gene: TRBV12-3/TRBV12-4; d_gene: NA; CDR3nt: TGTGCCAGCAGAAGGGAGTCGGAGACCCAGTACTTC; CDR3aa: CASRRESETQYF
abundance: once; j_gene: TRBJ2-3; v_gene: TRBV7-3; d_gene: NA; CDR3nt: TGTGCCAGCAGCTCCACGAACGGAGATACGCAGTATTTT; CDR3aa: CASSSTNGDTQYF
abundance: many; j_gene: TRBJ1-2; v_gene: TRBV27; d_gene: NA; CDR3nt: TGTGCCAGCAGTTCTTGGGACAAGGGCTATGGCTACACCTTC; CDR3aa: CASSSWDKGYGYTF